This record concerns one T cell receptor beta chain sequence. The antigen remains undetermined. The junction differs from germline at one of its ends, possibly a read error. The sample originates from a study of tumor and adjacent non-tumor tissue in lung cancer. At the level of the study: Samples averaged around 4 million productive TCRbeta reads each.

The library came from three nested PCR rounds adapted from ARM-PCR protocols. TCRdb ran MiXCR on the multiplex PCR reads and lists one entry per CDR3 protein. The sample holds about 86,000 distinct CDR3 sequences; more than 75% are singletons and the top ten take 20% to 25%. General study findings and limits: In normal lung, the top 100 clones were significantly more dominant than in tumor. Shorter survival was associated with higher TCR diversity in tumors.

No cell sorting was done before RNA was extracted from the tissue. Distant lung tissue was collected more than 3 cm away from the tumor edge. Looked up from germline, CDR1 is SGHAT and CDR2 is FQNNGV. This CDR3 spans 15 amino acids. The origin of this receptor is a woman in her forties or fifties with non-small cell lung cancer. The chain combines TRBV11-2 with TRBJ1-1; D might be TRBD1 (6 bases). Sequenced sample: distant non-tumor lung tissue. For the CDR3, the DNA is TGTACCAGCAGTTTAGAGCGGGGGGCGAACACTGAAGCTTTCTTT. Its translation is CTSSLERGANTEAFF.